These T cell receptor beta chains were read from a single sample in a study of T cell responses to AZD1222 COVID-19 vaccine. TCRdb keeps only in-frame clones here, not all; method: immunoSEQ multiplex PCR. The sample carries about 120,000 clones, less than 95% recorded once. The sequences come from peripheral blood, collected on day 0 of AZD1222 vaccination. The receptor set was obtained from an adult in good health. The CDR3 runs from the conserved cysteine through the conserved F or W. The D gene is left open where the match is weak.

v_call: TRBV5-1; d_call: TRBD1; j_call: TRBJ2-3; cdr3_aa: CASSGTAWGTDTQYF
v_call: TRBV2; d_call: NA; j_call: TRBJ1-5; cdr3_aa: CASSVQGSNQPQHF
v_call: TRBV15; d_call: NA; j_call: TRBJ1-4; cdr3_aa: CATSDSNDKLFF
v_call: TRBV29-1; d_call: TRBD1; j_call: TRBJ2-3; cdr3_aa: CSVEENGQGADTQYF
v_call: TRBV7-9; d_call: TRBD2; j_call: TRBJ2-1; cdr3_aa: CASTYPPKLAGGPNEQFF
v_call: TRBV5-5; d_call: NA; j_call: TRBJ1-2; cdr3_aa: CASSLAQEYYGYTF
v_call: TRBV7-7; d_call: NA; j_call: TRBJ2-2; cdr3_aa: CASSKDRGAIGELFF
v_call: TRBV5-5; d_call: NA; j_call: TRBJ1-2; cdr3_aa: CASSLAGPTMGSYTF
v_call: TRBV6-1; d_call: TRBD1; j_call: TRBJ2-1; cdr3_aa: CASSESTGTGFNEQFF
v_call: TRBV6-5; d_call: NA; j_call: TRBJ1-1; cdr3_aa: CASSYFGGDTEAFF
v_call: TRBV18; d_call: NA; j_call: TRBJ2-7; cdr3_aa: CASSPMDYEQYF
v_call: TRBV28; d_call: NA; j_call: TRBJ1-2; cdr3_aa: CASHDTENYGYTF
v_call: TRBV11-1; d_call: NA; j_call: TRBJ2-1; cdr3_aa: CASSLIGVPEQFF
v_call: TRBV29-1; d_call: TRBD2; j_call: TRBJ2-7; cdr3_aa: CSAWGGNEQYF
v_call: TRBV30; d_call: NA; j_call: TRBJ1-5; cdr3_aa: CAWSVVGTGNQPQHF
v_call: TRBV6-5; d_call: NA; j_call: TRBJ1-1; cdr3_aa: CASSYGGATEAFF
v_call: TRBV7-8; d_call: NA; j_call: TRBJ1-2; cdr3_aa: CASSPDIVRYTF
v_call: TRBV19; d_call: NA; j_call: TRBJ1-5; cdr3_aa: CASSVRRDRQPYDSNQPQHF
v_call: TRBV5-6; d_call: NA; j_call: TRBJ1-2; cdr3_aa: CASSLDRYYGYTF
v_call: TRBV27; d_call: NA; j_call: TRBJ1-1; cdr3_aa: CASSPGRVNTEAFF
v_call: TRBV2; d_call: NA; j_call: TRBJ1-2; cdr3_aa: CASNPGGRTYGYTF
v_call: TRBV5-1; d_call: TRBD1; j_call: TRBJ2-4; cdr3_aa: CASSSQGNIQYF
v_call: TRBV6-7; d_call: NA; j_call: TRBJ2-3; cdr3_aa: CASSYPYRDKNTDTQYF
v_call: TRBV13; d_call: NA; j_call: TRBJ1-5; cdr3_aa: CASSLGRLPSQHF
v_call: TRBV5-1; d_call: TRBD1; j_call: TRBJ1-5; cdr3_aa: CASSRGTGDDQPQHF
v_call: TRBV6-5; d_call: TRBD1; j_call: TRBJ1-5; cdr3_aa: CASSLQGRWEPQHF
v_call: TRBV19; d_call: NA; j_call: TRBJ2-7; cdr3_aa: CASSRGDEQYF
v_call: TRBV5-1; d_call: NA; j_call: TRBJ1-2; cdr3_aa: CASSSDIFYGYTF
v_call: TRBV18; d_call: NA; j_call: TRBJ1-3; cdr3_aa: CASSPGGSSGNTIYF
v_call: TRBV19; d_call: NA; j_call: TRBJ1-4; cdr3_aa: CASTQGEKLFF
v_call: TRBV18; d_call: TRBD1; j_call: TRBJ2-1; cdr3_aa: CASRGTGTPYEQFF
v_call: TRBV18; d_call: NA; j_call: TRBJ2-7; cdr3_aa: CASSPRSYEQYF
v_call: TRBV18; d_call: NA; j_call: TRBJ1-4; cdr3_aa: CASSPQGIPGLATNEKLFF
v_call: TRBV7-9; d_call: NA; j_call: TRBJ2-3; cdr3_aa: CASSFQLDTQYF
v_call: TRBV6-2/TRBV6-3; d_call: NA; j_call: TRBJ1-5; cdr3_aa: CASSYGGRIEPQHF
v_call: TRBV27; d_call: TRBD1; j_call: TRBJ2-7; cdr3_aa: CASSLQGANYEQYF
v_call: TRBV19; d_call: NA; j_call: TRBJ2-7; cdr3_aa: CASSITGVRDEQYF
v_call: TRBV9; d_call: NA; j_call: TRBJ1-5; cdr3_aa: CASSGRDSLGAAQHF
v_call: TRBV15; d_call: TRBD2; j_call: TRBJ2-3; cdr3_aa: CATSRLAGGPYTDTQYF
v_call: TRBV5-1; d_call: NA; j_call: TRBJ1-2; cdr3_aa: CASSPDPRVGGYTF
v_call: TRBV9; d_call: NA; j_call: TRBJ2-7; cdr3_aa: CASSVASQQPSYEQYF
v_call: TRBV11-3; d_call: TRBD1; j_call: TRBJ1-6; cdr3_aa: CASSRTGNNSPLHF
v_call: TRBV7-9; d_call: NA; j_call: TRBJ1-6; cdr3_aa: CASTGTSSYNSPLHF
v_call: TRBV2; d_call: NA; j_call: TRBJ1-2; cdr3_aa: CASNQGATYGYTF
v_call: TRBV5-6; d_call: NA; j_call: TRBJ2-3; cdr3_aa: CASSNLTDSTDTQYF
v_call: TRBV2; d_call: TRBD1; j_call: TRBJ1-5; cdr3_aa: CASSDHRGLGSNQPQHF
v_call: TRBV10-3; d_call: NA; j_call: TRBJ1-1; cdr3_aa: CAINVKAGENTEAFF